This T cell receptor (beta chain) was sequenced in a study of vaccination and CD4 T cells after COVID-19. Study context: Participants, all vaccine recipients, received two doses of either BNT162b2 or mRNA-1273.

Concerning this clonotype: Its antigen is unknown. The junction does not match germline at one end; this may be a read error.

Sample treatment: approximately nine-day PBMC culture with coronavirus spike peptide pools or control peptides (ViraFEST assay). Positive PCR tests dated from March to December 2020, predating US Alpha, Beta and Delta variants. The Oncomine TCR Beta short-read assay was applied to DNA of cultured CD4+ T cells. TCRdb reprocessed the PCR reads via MiXCR and lists one record per CDR3 protein. The sample contains some 15,000 distinct CDR3 sequences, 50% to 55% of which appear only once. The CDR3 runs 13 residues. Germline lookup yields CDR1 SSHAT and CDR2 FNYEAQ (reference sequence). The chain has TRBV7-7 and TRBJ2-1; D is perhaps TRBD2 (7 bases). Sequencing was performed on CD4+ T cells from blood, cultured in vitro. The TCR sequence derives from a human donor who had recovered from COVID-19. CDR3 bases: TGTGCTAGCAGCCCAGGGGAGGGGGATGAGCAGTTCTTC. The encoded protein is CASSPGEGDEQFF.